This T cell receptor beta chain was profiled in a study of T cell responses to AZD1222 COVID-19 vaccine (dated by TCRdb to the early 2020s). About the full investigation: AZD1222 recipients given second doses at about 4 weeks or at about 12 weeks were pooled, since spike-specific TCR depth and breadth were not found to differ between the two schedules. TCR sequencing covered about 230 trial participants: 200 to 220 given two doses of AZD1222 and approximately 25 given two doses of MenACWY control vaccine. Trial participants were enrolled by age into subgroups of 18-55, 56-69 and 70-plus years, and roughly 150, 30 and 60 TCR-sequenced participants, respectively, were included in these subgroups.

The CDR3 regions of human TCRbeta chains were analyzed by immunosequencing. The authors' analysis ran thus. TCRs in the repertoires were matched against a reference library of SARS-CoV-2-specific TCRs that had been generated with the MIRA antigen-specificity platform. Breadth was defined as the fraction of unique TCRs that were SARS-CoV-2-associated, and depth was defined as the fraction of total T cells that were SARS-CoV-2-associated. Using the MIRA data, each spike-specific TCR was assigned both to the spike region to which the TCR was reactive and to a CD4 or CD8 class. Log10-transformed breadth and depth values were compared by one-way ANOVA with Sidak's multiple comparisons tests. Not all clones reach the TCRdb copy of this immuneACCESS table, which keeps in-frame sequences only. Checked studies attribute under half of the gap to unresolved V genes and leave the rest unexplained. The V and J calls and clone size were taken over from that table, and D and trimming were inferred from the DNA. Within this sample are 130,000 to 150,000 clones, with 88% of them counted one time only. The ten most abundant clones make up less than 15% of the sample.

Trimming accounts for 0 bases at V and 4 bases at J, while the number of junction bases matched to no gene is 5. Measured from the cysteine to the phenylalanine, the CDR3 is 16 residues long. Left in the record is the CDR3 DNA by itself, 48 bases read in frame from the first base. For CDR1 and CDR2, the germline V gene lists KGHSH and LQKENI. Comments on this clone: Its antigen has not been determined. No clone much larger than this one lies a single base away; base qualities are absent.

Taken with the paper, the label for time point translates to: baseline before first vaccination. Vaccinee samples came from UK trials COV001 and COV002, including a single-blind randomized controlled phase 2/3 trial of AZD1222 (ChAdOx1 nCoV-19) in healthy adults. Trial participant PBMC samples were collected at day 0 and day 28 after the second dose for TCRbeta chain sequencing. Overall study outcomes, separate from this receptor: The 56-69-year group was small, and its depth increase did not reach significance, likely because of low power. Because no day 14 peak-response samples were available, repertoires were characterized only after the peak T cell response. The vaccine-associated CD4 TCRs covered the entire spike protein, and the dominant responses fell in regions 160-218 and 743-854. Reportedly, close to half of the unique spike-specific TCRs recognized epitopes lying outside the regions that are mutated in the B.1.351 and B.1.1.7 variants. Participants were mostly white British, with more females than males. The authors suggested clonal diversity may have been underestimated. Spike-specific TCR breadth and depth rose significantly after two AZD1222 doses compared with day 0 and with MenACWY recipients. Conclusions about previously exposed vaccinees were limited because only six or seven AZD1222 recipients were SARS-CoV-2 seropositive at baseline.

The TCR comes from an adult in good health. Recombination connected TRBV18 to TRBJ1-2, with 10 junctional bases fitting TRBD1. The sequences come from peripheral blood, collected on day 0 of AZD1222 vaccination. The CDR3 here reads CASSPPETGGAYGYTF. The nucleotides are TGTGCCAGCTCACCACCGGAGACAGGGGGCGCCTATGGCTACACCTTC.